A single sample gave rise to the 22 T cell receptor beta chains below, sequenced in a study of cytomegalovirus exposure and HLA in healthy donors (TCRdb year 2017). Libraries were made using the immunoSEQ multiplex PCR assay. The multiplex PCR relied on a mix of 60 forward primers for TCR Vbeta segments and 13 reverse primers for TCR Jbeta segments. TCRdb mirrors the immuneACCESS table, restricted to in-frame sequences. Some clones are absent from its copies; in checked studies, under half trace to an unresolved V gene, and the reason for the others is unknown. Recorded for this sample are approximately 150,000 clones; roughly 80% of them occurred a single time. The ten largest clones add up to 2% to 3% of the sample. Sequencing input: PBMCs. These receptors originate from a female donor in good health and CMV-seronegative.

The V gene is TRBV27, the J gene TRBJ2-5; 12 nucleotides agree with TRBD1. Germline V gives CDR1 MNHEY, CDR2 SMNVEV (reference sequence). V shed 8 bases, J shed 5 bases, and the junction held 12 bases outside the gene matches. CDR3 length equals 16 residues. The CDR3 DNA reads as TGTGCCAGCCGTACCCGGGACAGGGGGCGCGGGGAGACCCAGTACTTC. Translation gives CASRTRDRGRGETQYF.

This chain connects TRBV6-5 to TRBJ2-1; TRBD2 is a possible D gene (5 bases). V lost 6 bases and J lost 10, with 10 bases in between. The CDR3 has 11 amino acids. Germline V gives CDR1 MNHEY, CDR2 SVGAGI. The chain's CDR3 is CASSLDSEQFF. Here the CDR3 DNA reads TGTGCCAGCAGCCTGGACTCCGAGCAGTTCTTC.

V and J are TRBV6-6 and TRBJ2-7; 7 positions agree with TRBD1. The CDR3 runs 16 residues. With 5 bases clipped from V and 5 bases from J, the junction kept 15 bases outside the gene matches. Germline assignment: CDR1 MNHNY and CDR2 SVGAGI (reference sequence). CDR3 residues: CASSRPSGQSRDEQYF. For the CDR3, the DNA is TGTGCCAGCAGTCGTCCCTCGGGACAGTCGAGGGACGAGCAGTACTTC.

The chain has TRBV30 and TRBJ1-6; 8 bases match TRBD1. The V segment lost 3 bases and the J segment 7 bases; nucleotides outside the gene matches: 8. The CDR3 is 15 amino acids. Germline CDR1 GTSNPN, CDR2 SVGIG (reference sequence). CDR3 DNA sequence: TGTGCCTGGAGGGGACAGGTCCGAATCAATTCACCCCTCCACTTT. Residues: CAWRGQVRINSPLHF. Looking up the rest from reference TRBV30 and TRBJ1-6 gives the full variable domain: SQTIHQWPATLVQPVGSPLSLECTVEGTSNPNLYWYRQAAGRGLQLLFYSVGIGQISSEVPQNLSASRPQDRQFILSSKKLLLSDSGFYLCAWRGQVRINSPLHFGNGTRLTVT.

V and J are TRBV6-5 and TRBJ1-1; TRBD1 matches 8 bases. Germline trimming cut 4 bases from V and 9 bases from J; bases unmatched to any gene: 1. The V gene's germline CDR1 is MNHEY and CDR2 SVGAGI. The CDR3 consists of 11 residues. The CDR3 protein is CASSWTGKAFF. For the CDR3, the DNA is TGTGCCAGCAGTTGGACAGGGAAAGCTTTCTTT.

In this sample, this clone turned up a few times. The V gene is TRBV25-1, the J gene TRBJ1-2; unclear D gene. Germline loops: CDR1 MGHDK, CDR2 SYGVNS. The CDR3 contains 12 residues. The germline V and J ends were trimmed by 4 bases and 4 bases, with 7 bases remaining between them. The DNA for the CDR3 is TGTGCCAGCAGTGCGGGGTTCTATGGCTACACCTTC. It is translated as CASSAGFYGYTF.

The chain recombines TRBV6-5 with TRBJ2-7; 7 bases align to TRBD1. V shed 5 bases, J shed 0 bases, and the junction held 7 bases outside the gene matches. Per the germline V gene, CDR1 is MNHEY and CDR2 is SVGAGI. The CDR3 is 15 amino acids. This chain's CDR3 is CASSQSGTASYEQYF. As DNA, the CDR3 is TGTGCCAGCAGTCAGTCCGGGACAGCCTCCTACGAGCAGTACTTC.

The chain recombines TRBV10-3 with TRBJ2-7; possibly TRBD2 for D (6 bases). The CDR3 length is 14 residues. Trimming removed 2 bases at V and 1 base at J, with 9 bases between. From germline, CDR1 is ENHRY and CDR2 SYGVKD. DNA for the CDR3: TGTGCCATCAGTGAGACTAGCCGTTCCTACGAGCAGTACTTC. It specifies CAISETSRSYEQYF.

The chain is built from TRBV7-6 and TRBJ2-2; 12 positions agree with TRBD2. CDR1 is SGHVS and CDR2 is FNYEAQ in the germline V gene. V was clipped by 8 bases and J by 5 bases; unmatched bases: 12. The CDR3 spans 17 residues. The CDR3 DNA reads as TGTGCCAGCGATAGCCGCCTGGGGACTAGCGGGACCGGGGAGCTGTTTTTT. It translates to CASDSRLGTSGTGELFF.

The J gene is TRBJ2-5, the V gene TRBV4-2; 10 nucleotides line up with TRBD2. Germline V lookup: CDR1 LGHNA, CDR2 YNFKEQ. J was trimmed by 5 bases and V by 0 bases; bases with no gene match: 12. The CDR3 has 18 residues. The chain's CDR3 is CASSQDSHSGRNWETQYF. CDR3 nucleotide sequence: TGTGCCAGCAGCCAAGACAGTCATAGCGGGAGGAACTGGGAGACCCAGTACTTC.

This clone was seen a few times. The J gene is TRBJ1-1, the V gene TRBV19, with D perhaps TRBD1 (6 bases). V was cut by 2 bases and J by 7 bases, with 14 bases left in between. From germline, CDR1 is LNHDA and CDR2 SQIVND (reference sequence). The CDR3 sequence is 14 residues long. The CDR3 sequence: CASSIIGQSREAFF. In nucleotides, the CDR3 is TGTGCCAGTAGTATAATTGGACAGTCCCGTGAAGCTTTCTTT.

The J gene is TRBJ2-5, the V gene TRBV5-5, with TRBD1 matching 9 bases. The better agreement between TRBJ2-7 and the DNA end casts doubt on the J call. Germline CDR1 SGHKS, CDR2 YYEKEE (reference sequence). The CDR3 runs to 16 residues. CDR3 amino acids: CASSLERDRDGYEQYF. For the CDR3, the DNA is TGTGCCAGCAGCTTGGAAAGGGACAGGGATGGCTACGAGCAGTACTTC.

The rearrangement links TRBV4-3 to TRBJ1-2, with D uncertain. V was trimmed by 1 base and J by 1 base, leaving 10 bases between them. Germline CDR1 is LGHNA and CDR2 is YSLEER. The CDR3 length is 15 residues. This CDR3 is CASSQVTVNNYGYTF. In nucleotides, the CDR3 is TGCGCCAGCAGCCAAGTAACAGTTAATAACTATGGCTACACCTTC.

The rearrangement uses TRBV4-2 and TRBJ1-2, with D perhaps matching TRBD1 (6 bases). V lost 4 bases, J lost 4 bases, and 10 bases lay in between. There are 13 residues in the CDR3. The germline CDR1 and CDR2 sequences are LGHNA and YNFKEQ. CDR3 region: CASSPGDIYGYTF. The CDR3, as DNA: TGTGCCAGCAGCCCCGGGGACATCTATGGCTACACCTTC.

V gene TRBV13 combines with J gene TRBJ1-2; TRBD1 matches at 8 bases. Trimming at V came to 5 bases and at J to 8 bases, leaving 4 bases not matched to a gene. The length of the CDR3 is 12 residues. Per the germline V gene, CDR1 is PRHDT and CDR2 is FYEKMQ (reference sequence). CDR3 protein: CASSNRGWGYTF. The CDR3 DNA follows: TGTGCCAGCAGCAACAGGGGGTGGGGCTACACCTTC.

This clone was counted between two and nine times. The chain carries TRBV4-2 and TRBJ2-1; 12 bases agree with TRBD2. The germline gives CDR1 LGHNA, CDR2 YNFKEQ. Trimming at V came to 4 bases and at J to 3 bases, leaving 4 bases not matched to a gene. The length of the CDR3 is 16 residues. This CDR3 is CASSPAGLAGYNEQFF. The CDR3 nucleotides read TGTGCCAGCAGCCCCGCGGGACTAGCGGGCTACAATGAGCAGTTCTTC.

V is TRBV7-2 and J is TRBJ2-1; 8 bases are a match to TRBD2. Trimming removed 4 bases from V and 4 bases from J; junction bases left unmatched: 6. CDR1 and CDR2 (germline): SGHTA, FQGNSA. There are 15 residues in the CDR3. Here the CDR3 reads CASSSAGGPYNEQFF. CDR3 nucleotides: TGTGCCAGCAGCTCTGCGGGGGGTCCATACAATGAGCAGTTCTTC.

This clone turned up a few times. The CDR3: CASSPSGVGEQYF. The CDR3 DNA reads as TGTGCCAGCAGCCCGTCGGGGGTTGGCGAGCAGTACTTC. This sequence joins TRBV7-9 and TRBJ2-7; weak D call: TRBD2 (6 bases). In germline, CDR1 is SEHNR, CDR2 FQNEAQ (reference sequence). V lost 5 bases and J lost 6, with 14 bases in between. The CDR3 is 13 amino acids.

This clone appeared a single time. J is TRBJ2-7 and V is TRBV7-9; 9 bases map to TRBD1. CDR3 length equals 16 residues. From germline, CDR1 is SEHNR and CDR2 FQNEAQ (reference sequence). V lost 4 bases, J lost 2 bases, and 9 bases stayed unmatched. The CDR3 bases are TGTGCCAGCAGCTCGAAGGGACAGGGCTCGACCTACGAGCAGTACTTC. Amino acid sequence: CASSSKGQGSTYEQYF.

This clone was observed a single time. The J gene is TRBJ1-1, the V gene TRBV23-1, with TRBD1 matching 7 bases. TRBV23-1 is classed as an ORF, of uncertain function. Trimming removed 6 bases from V and 6 bases from J; junction bases left unmatched: 13. CDR3 length equals 15 residues. CDR3 sequence (DNA): TGCGCCAGCAGCCCCCTAGTGGAGGGGGCGTCTGAAGCTTTCTTT. This sequence encodes CASSPLVEGASEAFF.

The chain joins TRBV28 to TRBJ2-7; no definite D call. Trimming took 6 bases from V and 2 from J, leaving 2 bases between them. The germline V gene encodes CDR1 MDHEN and CDR2 SYDVKM. CDR3 size: 10 residues. CDR3 in DNA: TGTGCCAGCAGCACCTACGAGCAGTACTTC. Translation: CASSTYEQYF.

This clone was detected once. V is TRBV5-1 and J is TRBJ2-3; a weak D match, TRBD1 (5 bases). The CDR3 runs to 14 residues. Germline loops: CDR1 SGHRS, CDR2 YFSETQ. V was clipped by 4 bases and J by 2 bases, with 11 bases between them. The CDR3 is CASSRRQTTDTQYF. As DNA, the CDR3 is TGCGCCAGCAGCCGCCGACAGACCACAGATACGCAGTATTTT.